This T cell receptor (beta chain) was identified during a study of technical replicates of blood from four donors. The method was immunoSEQ multiplex PCR; TCRdb's version includes in-frame clones alone and lacks a portion of them. The sample records around 92,000 clones, approximately 94% being singletons. Germline CDR1 and CDR2: MGHRA and YSYEKL. V was pared by 4 bases and J by 3 bases, with 24 bases between. This CDR3 contains 19 residues. Source material: T cells isolated from PBMCs. This clonotype originated in a human donor in good health. The V call is TRBV4-1, the J call TRBJ2-2, with D possibly matching TRBD1 (6 bases). The CDR3 reads CASSPLPPLGALDTGELFF. Written as DNA, the CDR3 is TGCGCCAGCAGCCCACTCCCCCCCCTGGGGGCATTGGACACCGGGGAGCTGTTTTTT.